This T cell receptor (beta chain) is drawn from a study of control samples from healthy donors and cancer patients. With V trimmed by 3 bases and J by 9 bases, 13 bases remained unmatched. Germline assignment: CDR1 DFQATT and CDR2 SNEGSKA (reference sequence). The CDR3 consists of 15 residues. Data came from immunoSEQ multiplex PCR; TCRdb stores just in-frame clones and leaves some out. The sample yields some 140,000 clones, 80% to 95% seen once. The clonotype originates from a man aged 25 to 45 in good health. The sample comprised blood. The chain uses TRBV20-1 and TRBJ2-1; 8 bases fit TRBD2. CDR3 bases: TGCAGTGCTAGTAGAACTATGAGCGGGAGTATTGAGCAGTTCTTC. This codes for CSASRTMSGSIEQFF.